This T cell receptor beta chain was captured by sequencing in a study of human T cells and chemical hapten exposure. Study-level information: Mainly, slight library volume differences in the pool made TCR yields vary. Study findings and constraints: Sensitizing with DPC caused no change in TCRs above 1 in 1000 frequency.

Worth noting for this clonotype: As yet, its antigen is unknown.

Original processing methods: Some 100,000 TCRs per sample was the median, with a range of about 20,000 to 750,000. From the 5' RACE reads, TCRdb called clonotypes with MiXCR, one entry per CDR3 protein. These V and J calls are TCRdb output, not the study's own analysis. The sample has roughly 120,000 distinct CDR3 sequences; more than 15% are singletons. Before extraction, the whole blood was not fractionated, and total RNA was taken from it. V was pared by 4 bases and J by 0 bases, with 9 bases of the junction left unmatched. Germline assignment: CDR1 SGHNT and CDR2 YYREEE (reference sequence). The CDR3 sequence is 16 residues long.

This chain uses TRBV5-4 with TRBJ2-7; 8 nucleotides line up with TRBD1. This receptor was obtained from a human donor in good health. The CDR3 here is CASSLKLGQGSYEQYF. The CDR3 DNA is TGTGCCAGCAGCCTGAAGCTAGGACAGGGCTCCTACGAGCAGTACTTC.